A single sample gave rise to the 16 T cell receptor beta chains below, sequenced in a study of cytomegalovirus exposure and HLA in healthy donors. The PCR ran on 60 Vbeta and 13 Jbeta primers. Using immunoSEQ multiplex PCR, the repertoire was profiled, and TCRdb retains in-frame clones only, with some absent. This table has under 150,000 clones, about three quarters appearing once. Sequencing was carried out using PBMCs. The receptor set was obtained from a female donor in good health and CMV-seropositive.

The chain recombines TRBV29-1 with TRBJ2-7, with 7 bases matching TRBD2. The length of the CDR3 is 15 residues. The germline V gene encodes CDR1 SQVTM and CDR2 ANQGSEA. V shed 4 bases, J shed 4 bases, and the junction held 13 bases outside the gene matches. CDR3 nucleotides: TGCAGCGTTGGGATTCCGAGGGGAGGGTTTTACGAGCAGTACTTC. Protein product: CSVGIPRGGFYEQYF.

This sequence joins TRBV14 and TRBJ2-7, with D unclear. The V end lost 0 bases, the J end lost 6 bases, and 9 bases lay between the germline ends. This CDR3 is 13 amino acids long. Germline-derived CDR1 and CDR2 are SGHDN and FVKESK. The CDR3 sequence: CASSQDYRSEQYF. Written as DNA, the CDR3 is TGTGCCAGCAGCCAAGATTACAGAAGCGAGCAGTACTTC.

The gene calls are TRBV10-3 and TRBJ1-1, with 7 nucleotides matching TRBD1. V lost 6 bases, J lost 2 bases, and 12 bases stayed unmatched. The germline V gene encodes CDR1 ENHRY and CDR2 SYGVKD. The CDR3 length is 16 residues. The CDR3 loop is CAIRGAEQGKNTEAFF. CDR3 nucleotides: TGTGCCATCAGGGGAGCAGAACAGGGGAAAAACACTGAAGCTTTCTTT.

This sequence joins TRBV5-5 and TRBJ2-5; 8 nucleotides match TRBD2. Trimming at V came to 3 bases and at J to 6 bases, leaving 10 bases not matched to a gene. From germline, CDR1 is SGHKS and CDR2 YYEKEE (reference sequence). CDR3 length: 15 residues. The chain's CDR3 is CASSSKREFSKTQYF. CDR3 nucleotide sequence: TGTGCCAGCAGCTCCAAGCGGGAGTTTTCGAAGACCCAGTACTTC. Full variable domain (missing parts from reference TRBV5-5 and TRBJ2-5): DAGVTQSPTHLIKTRGQQVTLRCSPISGHKSVSWYQQVLGQGPQFIFQYYEKEERGRGNFPDRFSARQFPNYSSELNVNALLLGDSALYLCASSSKREFSKTQYFGPGTRLLVL.

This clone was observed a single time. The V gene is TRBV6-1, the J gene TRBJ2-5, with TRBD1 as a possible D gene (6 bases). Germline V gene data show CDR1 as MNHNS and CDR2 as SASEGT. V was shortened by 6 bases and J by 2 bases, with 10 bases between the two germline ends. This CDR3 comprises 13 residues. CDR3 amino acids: CASRGANQETQYF. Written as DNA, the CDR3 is TGTGCCAGCAGGGGGGCAAATCAAGAGACCCAGTACTTC.

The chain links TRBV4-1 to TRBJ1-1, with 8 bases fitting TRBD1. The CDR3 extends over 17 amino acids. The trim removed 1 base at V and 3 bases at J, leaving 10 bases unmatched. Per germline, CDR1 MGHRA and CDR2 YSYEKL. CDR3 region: CASSQGLAGGSDTEAFF. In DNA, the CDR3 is TGCGCCAGCAGCCAAGGACTTGCAGGGGGCTCGGACACTGAAGCTTTCTTT.

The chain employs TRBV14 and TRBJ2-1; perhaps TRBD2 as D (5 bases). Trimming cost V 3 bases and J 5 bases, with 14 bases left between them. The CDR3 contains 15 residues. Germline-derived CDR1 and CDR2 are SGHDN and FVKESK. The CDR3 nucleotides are TGTGCCAGCAGCCAGGCCCGGGTGCGGGACAATGAGCAGTTCTTC. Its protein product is CASSQARVRDNEQFF. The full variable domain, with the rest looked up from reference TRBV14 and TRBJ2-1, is EAGVTQFPSHSVIEKGQTVTLRCDPISGHDNLYWYRRVMGKEIKFLLHFVKESKQDESGMPNNRFLAERTGGTYSTLKVQPAELEDSGVYFCASSQARVRDNEQFFGPGTRLTVL.

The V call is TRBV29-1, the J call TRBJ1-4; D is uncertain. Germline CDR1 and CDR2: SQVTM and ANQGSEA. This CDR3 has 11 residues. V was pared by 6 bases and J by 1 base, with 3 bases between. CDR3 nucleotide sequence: TGCAGCGTCAGAACTAATGAAAAACTGTTTTTT. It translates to CSVRTNEKLFF.

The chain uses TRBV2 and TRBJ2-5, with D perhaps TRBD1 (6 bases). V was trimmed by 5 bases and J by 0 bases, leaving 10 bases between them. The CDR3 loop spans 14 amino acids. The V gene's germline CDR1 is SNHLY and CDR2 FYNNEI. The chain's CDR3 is CASSPDRNQETQYF. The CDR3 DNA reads TGTGCCAGCAGTCCCGACAGGAACCAAGAGACCCAGTACTTC.

CDR3 sequence: CASIQLAGGTDTQYF. The CDR3 region has the DNA TGTGCCAGCATCCAACTAGCGGGAGGGACAGATACGCAGTATTTT. This chain connects TRBV5-6 to TRBJ2-3; 13 bases map to TRBD2. Germline CDR1 is SGHDT and CDR2 is YYEEEE. This CDR3 has 15 residues. With V trimmed by 6 bases and J by 3 bases, 4 bases remained unmatched.

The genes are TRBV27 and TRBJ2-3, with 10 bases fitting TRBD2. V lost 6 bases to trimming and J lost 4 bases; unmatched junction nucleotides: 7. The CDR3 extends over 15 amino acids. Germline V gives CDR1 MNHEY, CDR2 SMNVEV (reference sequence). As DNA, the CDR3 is TGTGCCAGCAGGGCTAGCGGGAGCAGCGCAGATACGCAGTATTTT. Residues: CASRASGSSADTQYF.

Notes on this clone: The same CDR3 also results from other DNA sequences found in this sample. CDR3 amino acids: CASRETGGNEQFF. The CDR3 coding sequence is TGTGCCAGCAGGGAGACAGGGGGAAATGAGCAGTTCTTC. This rearrangement joins TRBV6-1 to TRBJ2-1; TRBD1 matches 9 bases. The trim removed 6 bases at V and 7 bases at J, leaving 4 bases unmatched. CDR1 MNHNS and CDR2 SASEGT come from the germline V gene. This CDR3 comprises 13 residues.

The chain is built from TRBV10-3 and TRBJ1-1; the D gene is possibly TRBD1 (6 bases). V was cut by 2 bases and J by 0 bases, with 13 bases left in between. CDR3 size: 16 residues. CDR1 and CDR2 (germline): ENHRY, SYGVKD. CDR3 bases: TGTGCCATCAGTGAGGGTAGCGACAGGATGAACACTGAAGCTTTCTTT. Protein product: CAISEGSDRMNTEAFF.

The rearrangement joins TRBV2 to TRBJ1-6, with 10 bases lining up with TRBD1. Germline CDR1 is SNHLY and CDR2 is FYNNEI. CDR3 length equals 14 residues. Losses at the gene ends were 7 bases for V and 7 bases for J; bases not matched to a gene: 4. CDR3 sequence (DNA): TGTGCCAGCATTCTGACAGGGGGCAATTCACCCCTCCACTTT. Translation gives CASILTGGNSPLHF. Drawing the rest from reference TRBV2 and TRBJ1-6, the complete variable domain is EPEVTQTPSHQVTQMGQEVILRCVPISNHLYFYWYRQILGQKVEFLVSFYNNEISEKSEIFDDQFSVERPDGSNFTLKIRSTKLEDSAMYFCASILTGGNSPLHFGNGTRLTVT.

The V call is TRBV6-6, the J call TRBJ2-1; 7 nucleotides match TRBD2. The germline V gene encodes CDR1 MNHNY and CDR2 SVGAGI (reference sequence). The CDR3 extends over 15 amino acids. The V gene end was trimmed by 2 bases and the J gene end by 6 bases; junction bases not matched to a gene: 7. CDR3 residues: CASSYGPAGSNEQFF. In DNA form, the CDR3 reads TGTGCCAGCAGTTACGGTCCAGCGGGGTCCAATGAGCAGTTCTTC.

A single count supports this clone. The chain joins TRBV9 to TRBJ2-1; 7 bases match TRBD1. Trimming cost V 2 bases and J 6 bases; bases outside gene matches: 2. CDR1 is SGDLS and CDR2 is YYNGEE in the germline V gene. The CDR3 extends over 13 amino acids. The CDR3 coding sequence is TGTGCCAGCAGCGTCGACAGGGTCAATGAGCAGTTCTTC. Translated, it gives CASSVDRVNEQFF.